Listed below are T cell receptor beta chains from one sample, sequenced in a study of glioma-infiltrating T cells after dendritic cell vaccination. TCRdb keeps only in-frame clones here, not all; method: immunoSEQ multiplex PCR. The sample has roughly 96,000 clones; around three quarters are singletons. The specimen comprised blood, sampled before dendritic cell vaccination. The receptors were sampled from a human donor with glioblastoma. CDR3s include the opening cysteine and the closing phenylalanine or tryptophan. A D gene is named only where the DNA matches it firmly. Clone size is given for some rows only: seen once, a few or many times, or a class if the clone is expanded.

V gene,clone size,D gene,J gene,CDR3 protein,CDR3 DNA
TRBV2,NA,NA,TRBJ1-2,CASSGRTVNLF,TGTGCCAGCAGTGGGAGGACAGTGAATCTCTTC
TRBV5-1,NA,TRBD2,TRBJ2-1,CASTSVSGLAGVDEQFF,TGCGCCAGCACCTCGGTATCTGGACTAGCGGGAGTTGATGAGCAGTTCTTC
TRBV4-1,NA,TRBD2,TRBJ2-1,CASSKPRLAGGHNEQFF,TGCGCCAGCAGCAAACCTCGACTAGCGGGAGGACACAATGAGCAGTTCTTC
TRBV19,once,NA,TRBJ1-1,CASSSQGLNTEAFF,TGTGCCAGTAGTTCACAGGGACTGAACACTGAAGCTTTCTTT
TRBV5-6,few,NA,TRBJ2-7,CASSRTTSPWAYEQYF,TGTGCCAGCAGCCGTACCACCTCACCCTGGGCTTACGAGCAGTACTTC
TRBV18,NA,TRBD1,TRBJ1-4,CASSPPTGRNEKLFF,TGTGCCAGCTCACCACCGACAGGGCGGAATGAAAAACTGTTTTTT
TRBV7-3,NA,NA,TRBJ2-3,CASSSYATDTQYF,TGTGCCAGCAGCTCCTATGCCACAGATACGCAGTATTTT
TRBV5-1,NA,TRBD1,TRBJ1-2,CASSEGQLNNYGYTF,TGCGCCAGCAGCGAGGGACAGCTCAATAACTATGGCTACACCTTC
TRBV5-4,once,NA,TRBJ1-1,CASSLGVAGKAFF,TGTGCCAGCAGCTTGGGGGTGGCAGGGAAGGCTTTCTTT
TRBV5-7,NA,NA,TRBJ2-2,CASSLVPGPANTGELFF,TGTGCCAGCAGCTTGGTCCCAGGGCCTGCGAACACCGGGGAGCTGTTTTTT
TRBV29-1,NA,NA,TRBJ1-1,CSVLYEVGHSAFF,TGCAGCGTTTTATATGAGGTTGGACACTCTGCTTTCTTT
TRBV9,few,NA,TRBJ1-5,CASSVVGGLQSQHF,TGTGCCAGCAGCGTAGTAGGGGGTTTACAGTCCCAGCATTTT
TRBV29-1,NA,TRBD1,TRBJ1-4,CSVPGQGREKLFF,TGCAGCGTGCCGGGACAGGGACGGGAAAAACTGTTTTTT
TRBV30,NA,TRBD1,TRBJ2-5,CASSGQGLQETQYF,TGTGCCTCTTCGGGACAGGGACTACAAGAGACCCAGTACTTC
TRBV19,NA,NA,TRBJ1-3,CASTLRGGVSGNTIYF,TGTGCCAGTACCCTCCGCGGCGGCGTCTCTGGAAACACCATATATTTT
TRBV19,once,TRBD1,TRBJ1-2,CASRDGQALNYGYTF,TGTGCCAGTAGAGACGGACAGGCCTTAAACTATGGCTACACCTTC
TRBV7-2,few,TRBD2,TRBJ2-1,CASSLASGGLTYNEQFF,TGTGCCAGCAGCTTAGCTAGCGGGGGGTTAACCTACAATGAGCAGTTCTTC
TRBV30,NA,NA,TRBJ1-3,CAWGGVGNTIYF,TGTGCCTGGGGAGGGGTAGGAAACACCATATATTTT
TRBV30,NA,NA,TRBJ2-3,CAWSSGMADTQYF,TGTGCCTGGAGTTCAGGGATGGCAGATACGCAGTATTTT
TRBV29-1,NA,NA,TRBJ1-2,CSVFRGSYGYTF,TGCAGCGTGTTCAGGGGAAGCTATGGCTACACCTTC
TRBV19,NA,NA,TRBJ1-5,CASSIDRGELRGQPQHF,TGTGCCAGTAGTATAGATCGGGGGGAACTCCGTGGTCAGCCCCAGCATTTT
TRBV9,NA,NA,TRBJ1-1,CASSVGVLNTEAFF,TGTGCCAGCAGCGTAGGAGTCTTGAACACTGAAGCTTTCTTT
TRBV5-1,few,TRBD2,TRBJ2-7,CASSFETSSSYEQYF,TGCGCCAGCAGCTTCGAGACTAGCTCATCCTACGAGCAGTACTTC
TRBV27,NA,TRBD1,TRBJ1-5,CASSPYRGSNQPQHF,TGTGCCAGCAGTCCGTACAGGGGAAGCAATCAGCCCCAGCATTTT
TRBV12-5,NA,NA,TRBJ2-7,CASGGIRDEQYF,TGTGCTAGTGGAGGCATCAGGGACGAGCAGTACTTC
TRBV7-6,once,NA,TRBJ1-1,CASSPQPGTEAFF,TGTGCCAGCAGCCCCCAGCCGGGTACTGAAGCTTTCTTT
TRBV4-1,NA,NA,TRBJ1-1,CASSRFGQSMNTEAFF,TGCGCCAGCAGTCGATTTGGACAGTCAATGAACACTGAAGCTTTCTTT
TRBV5-4,NA,NA,TRBJ1-2,CASSPDSYGYTF,TGTGCCAGCAGCCCGGACAGCTATGGCTACACCTTC
TRBV30,NA,NA,TRBJ2-1,CARGDGAVLGNEQFF,TGTGCCCGCGGGGACGGCGCCGTTCTGGGCAATGAGCAGTTCTTC
TRBV2,NA,NA,TRBJ2-7,CASSGRGSYEQYF,TGTGCCAGCAGTGGGCGGGGATCCTACGAGCAGTACTTC
TRBV2,NA,NA,TRBJ2-7,CASSVQGWGYEQYF,TGTGCCAGCAGTGTTCAGGGGTGGGGATACGAGCAGTACTTC
TRBV5-1,NA,NA,TRBJ2-7,CASSLAKGVGEQYF,TGCGCCAGCAGCTTGGCCAAAGGGGTTGGCGAGCAGTACTTC
TRBV5-1,NA,TRBD2,TRBJ2-1,CASSFPTSGSSNEQFF,TGCGCCAGCAGCTTCCCGACTAGCGGGAGCTCCAATGAGCAGTTCTTC
TRBV11-2,NA,TRBD2,TRBJ2-7,CASSSKLAGEEQYF,TGTGCCAGCAGCTCAAAACTAGCGGGGGAAGAGCAGTACTTC
TRBV21-1,NA,NA,TRBJ1-6,CASSSSRRENSPLHF,TGTGCCAGCAGCAGTTCCAGAAGGGAGAATTCACCCCTCCACTTT
TRBV5-1,NA,NA,TRBJ2-5,CASSLVPLGETQYF,TGCGCCAGCAGCTTGGTACCCCTCGGGGAGACCCAGTACTTC
TRBV4-2,NA,NA,TRBJ1-3,CASSQEGHGGSRSGNTIYF,TGTGCCAGCAGCCAAGAAGGGCACGGGGGGAGTAGGTCTGGAAACACCATATATTTT
TRBV4-2,NA,TRBD2,TRBJ2-1,CASSQYQTSGGYNEQFF,TGTGCCAGCAGCCAATATCAAACTAGCGGGGGGTACAATGAGCAGTTCTTC
TRBV5-1,NA,TRBD2,TRBJ2-7,CASSLDLAGYEQYF,TGCGCCAGCAGCTTGGATCTAGCGGGATACGAGCAGTACTTC
TRBV27,NA,NA,TRBJ1-5,CASSLYGGRVGQPQHF,TGTGCCAGCAGTTTATACGGGGGGCGCGTAGGCCAGCCCCAGCATTTT
TRBV2,many,NA,TRBJ1-4,CASSLRGFNEKLFF,TGTGCCAGCAGTCTCAGGGGATTTAATGAAAAACTGTTTTTT